The sequence of this TCR beta chain was determined in a study of T cells after yellow fever vaccination (dated by TCRdb to the late 2010s). The study in broad terms: Libraries from fractions with low cell numbers were prepared with the SMART-Seq v4 Ultra Low Input RNA kit. To follow T-cell clones before and after both primary and booster YFV17D yellow fever vaccination, bulk TCR alpha and beta repertoires underwent longitudinal sequencing. Two healthy male donors, one aged 18 to 29 and one aged 30 to 40 years, made up the cohort. Bulk PBMC replicates and cell subsets were isolated from blood drawn at multiple timepoints before and after both primary and secondary immunization. What the study reported, not specific to this receptor: The secondary T-cell response was weaker than the primary response but faster, peaking on day 5 instead of day 15. A small share of clonotypes occurred in both CD4 and CD8 compartments, likely arising from convergent recombination. Because abundant contaminating clonotypes from the bulk population could be contained in FACS-sorted repertoires, computational filtering was required. Only two donors were included in the study, so the extent to which the findings can be generalized is limited. Most clones expanded after primary vaccination were re-detected after the booster (96% of CD4 and about 88% of CD8), suggesting broad memory maintenance.

Comment on this clonotype: Its cognate antigen has yet to be identified. Base qualities were left out, and no much larger clone turns up one base away.

Per the publication, the treatment or condition label means: live attenuated yellow fever vaccine strain. A standard Ficoll-Paque protocol was used to isolate PBMCs from peripheral blood. Dynabeads CD4 and CD8 positive selection kits were used to isolate CD4 and CD8 T-cell fractions. TriZol was used to extract RNA from bulk PBMCs, CD4 and CD8 fractions, and dextramer-positive and dextramer-negative fractions. Sequenced using an Illumina NovaSeq 6000. TCR cDNA was synthesized by 5'RACE template switching, which introduced a universal primer site and unique molecular identifiers. Priming of cDNA synthesis was performed from both the TCR alpha and TCR beta constant segments. Library amplification used two PCR steps, and the second PCR step added sample barcodes and sequencing adapters. Sequencing of the libraries was done on either Illumina HiSeq 2500 (2x100 bp) or NovaSeq (2x150 bp). Concerning the study's data processing: MIGEC was used to demultiplex reads and collapse the reads into UMI consensus sequences, and MiXCR was used for V(D)J alignment. Vaccine-responding clonotypes were identified with edgeR using replicate PBMC samples, with FDR below 0.01 and a log2 fold change above 5 up to day 15 being required. Bulk clonotypes were assigned CD4 or CD8 identity according to which sequenced CD4 or CD8 repertoire held them at higher abundance. TCRdb reprocessed the public reads (quality trimming at Q25 with fastp, clone calling with MiXCR) and kept in-frame beta chains. Records with the same CDR3 protein are collapsed into one entry carrying the most frequent genes and DNA. The V and J calls shown here were made by TCRdb, not taken from the authors' results. Counted in this sample were 100,000 to 150,000 distinct CDR3 sequences; about 16% of them appeared once. Roughly 44% of the sample rests with the top ten.

Looking up the germline V gene yields CDR1 LGHNA and CDR2 YNFKEQ. The trim is 0 bases for V and 6 bases for J, with a gap of 9 bases between the germline ends. The CDR3 goes from the cysteine to the phenylalanine over 13 residues. The entry retains the CDR3 DNA only, 39 bases that are in frame from base 1. In this chain, TRBV4-2 is recombined with TRBJ2-7; a weak D assignment points to TRBD1 (6 bases agree). The sequenced sample was CD8+ T cells sorted from PBMCs, obtained 5 days after the yellow fever booster vaccination. The clonotype originates from a man aged 18 to 29 who received the YFV17D yellow fever vaccine. At the DNA level, the sequence is TGTGCCAGCAGCCAAGAACAGGGCTCCGAGCAGTACTTC. This translates into CASSQEQGSEQYF.